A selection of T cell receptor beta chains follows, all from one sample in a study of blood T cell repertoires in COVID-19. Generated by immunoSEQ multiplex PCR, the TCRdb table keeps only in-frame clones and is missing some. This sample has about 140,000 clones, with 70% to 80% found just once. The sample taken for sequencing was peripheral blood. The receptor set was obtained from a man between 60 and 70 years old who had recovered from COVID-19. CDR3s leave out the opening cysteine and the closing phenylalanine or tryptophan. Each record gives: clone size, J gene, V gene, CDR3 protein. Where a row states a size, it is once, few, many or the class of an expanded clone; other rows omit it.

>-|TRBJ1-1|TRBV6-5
ASSYNRGTEAF
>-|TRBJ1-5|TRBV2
ASTLTGAQH
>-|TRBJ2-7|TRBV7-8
ASSLSRYYEQY
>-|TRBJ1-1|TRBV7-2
ASSVTSPWGGATEAF
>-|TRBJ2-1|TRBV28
ASSTRLAGYDNEQF
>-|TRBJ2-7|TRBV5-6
ASSCYGTGCEQY
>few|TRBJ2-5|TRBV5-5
ASSSGETQY
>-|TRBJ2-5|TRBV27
ASRPLAGGSYQETQY
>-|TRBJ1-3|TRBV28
ATSGTGYKSGNTIY
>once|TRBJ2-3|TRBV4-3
ASSQDRGSGRATDTQY
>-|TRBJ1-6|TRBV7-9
ASSLDRGSYNSPLH
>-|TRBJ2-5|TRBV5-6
AGGTSGFQETQY
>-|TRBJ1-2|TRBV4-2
ASSPGDSVYGYT
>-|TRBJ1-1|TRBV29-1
SGKQNTEAF
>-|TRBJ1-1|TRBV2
ASRRTLEAF
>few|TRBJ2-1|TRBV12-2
ASRLTSSGGPGNEQF
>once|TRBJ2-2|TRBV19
ASRSAWGELF
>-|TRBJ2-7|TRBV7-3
ASASGTGAYEQY
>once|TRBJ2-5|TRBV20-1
SPGNQETQY
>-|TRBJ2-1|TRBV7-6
ASTRGPYNEQF
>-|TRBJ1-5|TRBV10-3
AISESGQISNQPQH
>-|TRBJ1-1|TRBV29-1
SVEGVSTEAF
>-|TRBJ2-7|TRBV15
ATSRGTGVGYEQY
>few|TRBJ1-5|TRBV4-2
ASSPGGGDDQPQH
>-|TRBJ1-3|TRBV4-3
ASSHAFGGQGRGNTIY
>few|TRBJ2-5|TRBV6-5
ASSPALEETQY
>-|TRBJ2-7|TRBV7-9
ASRFAGAYEQY
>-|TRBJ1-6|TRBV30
AWSPRGLNSPLH